These 13 T cell receptor beta chains were sequenced from one sample in a study of CD8+CD57+ T cells in acquired aplastic anemia. CDR3 and TCR beta VDJ profiling relied on genomic DNA as the template. Using its own MiXCR run on the reads, TCRdb lists one record per CDR3 protein. The sample includes 150,000 to 200,000 distinct CDR3 sequences, around 65% of them seen just once. The material sequenced was sorted CD4+, CD8+, or CD8+CD57+ T cells (not recorded which) from PBMCs. The source is a human donor with severe aplastic anemia or a healthy control (not recorded which).

V usage is TRBV20-1 and J usage is TRBJ1-2; 8 bases agree with TRBD1. The germline V gene has CDR1 DFQATT and CDR2 SNEGSKA (reference sequence). Unmatched junction bases numbered 7, after V lost 3 bases and J lost 4 bases. There are 14 residues in the CDR3. The CDR3 spells CSASPPGQVYGYTF. DNA of the CDR3: TGCAGTGCTAGTCCCCCGGGACAGGTCTATGGCTACACCTTC.

The chain joins TRBV29-1 to TRBJ1-2; D not certain. Trimming cost V 5 bases and J 6 bases, with 22 bases left between them. This CDR3 has 15 amino acids. Germline V lookup: CDR1 SQVTM, CDR2 ANQGSEA. CDR3 bases: TGCAGCGTTCAACAGCGGGCCACCCCAAGGGATGGCTACACCTTC. Residues: CSVQQRATPRDGYTF.

This clonotype was detected a few times. The chain is built from TRBV5-1 and TRBJ2-3; TRBD2 matches 7 bases. CDR1 is SGHRS and CDR2 is YFSETQ in the germline V gene. The CDR3 extends over 16 amino acids. Unmatched junction bases numbered 11, after V lost 2 bases and J lost 5 bases. The CDR3 DNA reads TGCGCCAGCAGCTTAAACGAGGGAGGGCCGGGAGATACGCAGTATTTT. It yields the protein CASSLNEGGPGDTQYF.

V gene TRBV29-1 combines with J gene TRBJ2-1; the D gene is possibly TRBD1 (6 bases). The length of the CDR3 is 17 residues. Looked up from germline, CDR1 is SQVTM and CDR2 is ANQGSEA. V lost 4 bases and J lost 0, with 19 bases in between. The CDR3 DNA reads TGCAGCGTTGTCCATGGGGGCGGAATTAGCTCCTACAATGAGCAGTTCTTC. Protein: CSVVHGGGISSYNEQFF.

V gene TRBV9 combines with J gene TRBJ2-1; D is unclear. Germline CDR1 SGDLS, CDR2 YYNGEE. V was clipped by 1 base and J by 3 bases, with 8 bases between them. This CDR3 is built from 14 residues. The CDR3 sequence is CASSVSSSYNEQFF. In nucleotides, the CDR3 is TGTGCCAGCAGCGTAAGTAGCAGCTACAATGAGCAGTTCTTC.

CDR3 loop: CASSFDGGELFF. The DNA for the CDR3 is TGTGCCAGCAGCTTCGACGGCGGGGAGCTGTTTTTT. The V and J genes are TRBV7-9 and TRBJ2-2; D unclear. Germline values: CDR1 SEHNR, CDR2 FQNEAQ (reference sequence). The CDR3 spans 12 residues. The V and J ends lost 3 bases and 7 bases respectively, with 6 bases between them.

The sample holds many counts of this clonotype. The V call is TRBV6-6, the J call TRBJ1-2; D is unresolved. Germline lookup yields CDR1 MNHNY and CDR2 SVGAGI (reference sequence). Trimming cost V 8 bases and J 5 bases, with 15 bases left between them. The CDR3 length is 13 residues. DNA for the CDR3: TGTGCCAGCCATTCCGTCCCGGAATATGGCTACACCTTC. This codes for CASHSVPEYGYTF.

Concerning this clonotype: At one of its ends the junction is not consistent with the germline gene, which may arise from a read error. V gene TRBV5-4 combines with J gene TRBJ2-7; TRBD2 agrees at 7 bases. Looked up from germline, CDR1 is SGHNT and CDR2 is YYREEE (reference sequence). This CDR3 comprises 13 residues. This CDR3 is CASSLAGGYGQYF. The DNA for the CDR3 is TGTGCCAGCAGCTTGGCCGGGGGGTACGGGCAGTACTTC.

The V call is TRBV7-9, the J call TRBJ2-1; D remains ambiguous. V was trimmed by 9 bases and J by 6 bases, leaving 15 bases between them. CDR3 length: 13 amino acids. CDR1 is SEHNR, CDR2 FQNEAQ, per germline (reference sequence). The CDR3: CASQSASINEQFF. The CDR3, as DNA: TGTGCCAGTCAAAGCGCGTCAATCAATGAGCAGTTCTTC.

V usage is TRBV20-1 and J usage is TRBJ2-1; no definite D call. The CDR3 runs 12 residues. V gave up 0 bases and J gave up 10 bases, with 10 bases separating them. Germline assignment: CDR1 DFQATT and CDR2 SNEGSKA (reference sequence). CDR3 residues: CSARESPREQFF. In DNA form, the CDR3 reads TGCAGTGCTAGAGAATCCCCCCGGGAGCAGTTCTTC.

The chain links TRBV7-9 to TRBJ1-1; 9 bases match TRBD1. The germline CDR1 and CDR2 sequences are SEHNR and FQNEAQ (reference sequence). V was clipped by 11 bases and J by 5 bases; unmatched bases: 9. This CDR3 is built from 13 residues. The CDR3 DNA reads as TGTGCCGCGCGGGACAGGGCAATGACTGAAGCTTTCTTT. It translates to CAARDRAMTEAFF.

The chain combines TRBV19 with TRBJ1-1, with D maybe TRBD1 (6 bases). The germline gives CDR1 LNHDA, CDR2 SQIVND (reference sequence). CDR3 length equals 15 residues. V was clipped by 3 bases and J by 0 bases, with 11 bases between them. CDR3 amino acids: CASSISGELNTEAFF. The CDR3 DNA reads as TGTGCCAGTAGTATCTCAGGGGAGCTGAACACTGAAGCTTTCTTT. The full variable domain, its missing parts supplied by reference TRBV19 and TRBJ1-1, is DGGITQSPKYLFRKEGQNVTLSCEQNLNHDAMYWYRQDPGQGLRLIYYSQIVNDFQKGDIAEGYSVSREKKESFPLTVTSAQKNPTAFYLCASSISGELNTEAFFGQGTRLTVV.

This clonotype was seen repeatedly, ten times or more. This sequence joins TRBV13 and TRBJ2-5; either TRBD1 or TRBD2 may fit D (5 bases each). Germline CDR1 PRHDT, CDR2 FYEKMQ (reference sequence). With 5 bases removed from V and 2 bases from J, the gap between germline ends came to 18 bases. The CDR3 runs to 16 residues. The CDR3: CASSPSRDQNQETQYF. Here the CDR3 DNA reads TGTGCCAGCAGCCCGTCCCGGGACCAAAATCAAGAGACCCAGTACTTC.